These 29 T cell receptor beta chains originate from one sample sequenced in a study of T cells in women clearing cervical HPV infection. Clones were sequenced by immunoSEQ multiplex PCR, and TCRdb holds only the in-frame ones, with some missing. Reported are around 23,000 clones; the ten largest clones contain approximately 25%. The specimen sequenced was blood buffy coat. The receptors derive from a woman aged 18 to 75 with a cervical HPV16 infection that either progressed to CIN3+ or cleared (not recorded which).

As regards this clone: The read is 3 residues too short to cover the CDR3 end, so that end is filled in from the germline J gene. V is TRBV5-1 and J is TRBJ1-1; TRBD1 might be the D (6 bases). Trimming cost V 0 bases and J 1 base, with 19 bases left between them. The germline CDR1 and CDR2 sequences are SGHRS and YFSETQ. The CDR3 totals 18 residues. Incomplete CDR3 DNA: TGCGCCAGCAGCTTGGCCTATAGGGAGCAGGGGCAGAACACTGAA. Its protein is CASSLAYREQGQNTE. The complete CDR3 reads CASSLAYREQGQNTEAFF.

Regarding this clone: Read sequence stops 3 residues before the CDR3 end, and the germline J gene provides the missing end. The chain has TRBV20-1 and TRBJ2-7; TRBD2 aligns across 9 bases. Germline-derived CDR1 and CDR2 are DFQATT and SNEGSKA (reference sequence). The length of the CDR3 is 17 residues. V trimming: 2 bases; J trimming: 0 bases; junction bases outside the gene matches: 11. The part of the CDR3 DNA that was read is TGCAGTGCTAGAATTAGCGGGAGTCCCATCCTCTCCTACGAG. Protein product: CSARISGSPILSYE. The whole CDR3 reads CSARISGSPILSYEQYF.

About this clone itself: The read halts 3 residues ahead of the CDR3 end, with the missing end drawn from the germline J gene. The V gene is TRBV5-1, the J gene TRBJ2-1; 12 bases map to TRBD2. V shed 5 bases, J shed 9 bases, and the junction held 9 bases outside the gene matches. Germline-derived CDR1 and CDR2 are SGHRS and YFSETQ. The CDR3 length is 15 residues. Partial CDR3 DNA: TGCGCCAGCAGATACGGACTAGCGGGATCAGGTGAG. Translating gives CASRYGLAGSGE. The CDR3 as a whole reads CASRYGLAGSGEQFF.

Concerning this clone itself: Other DNA sequences of this sample code for an identical CDR3. CDR3: CASSLTSGVGEQFF. Partial CDR3 DNA: TGTGCCAGCAGCTTAACTAGCGGAGTCGGTGAG. This chain connects TRBV7-3 to TRBJ2-1; D may be TRBD2 (6 bases). Read coverage stops 3 residues before the CDR3 terminus; the germline J gene supplies the remainder. The CDR3 extends over 14 amino acids. V was clipped by 0 bases and J by 9 bases, with 12 bases between them. Germline assignment: CDR1 SGHTA and CDR2 FQGTGA.

As for this clone: The CDR3 end is not reached by the read, which stops 3 residues before it; the germline J gene fills it in. V is TRBV6-1 and J is TRBJ1-6, with a weak D call TRBD1 (5 bases). The germline V gene has CDR1 MNHNS and CDR2 SASEGT. The CDR3 is 16 residues long. The V and J ends lost 4 bases and 2 bases respectively, with 12 bases between them. The CDR3 DNA, read in part, is TGTGCCAGCAGTGTACAGGCCGGCACCTATAATTCACCC. This encodes CASSVQAGTYNSP. The full-length CDR3 reads as CASSVQAGTYNSPLHF.

Of note for this clone: With the read ending 3 residues before the CDR3 end, the germline J gene is used to fill in that end. The rearrangement joins TRBV5-1 to TRBJ1-1; D is perhaps TRBD1 (5 bases). Germline CDR1 is SGHRS and CDR2 is YFSETQ. The CDR3 covers 15 residues. Trimming took 1 base from V and 2 from J, leaving 12 bases between them. CDR3 region: CASSLSQGLNTEAFF. Partial CDR3 DNA: TGCGCCAGCAGCTTGTCGCAGGGATTAAACACTGAA.

Remarks on this clone: The read terminates 3 residues ahead of where the CDR3 ends, so the germline J gene completes it. The same CDR3 arises from other DNA sequences in this sample as well. This rearrangement joins TRBV5-1 to TRBJ1-3; 7 nucleotides match TRBD1. The CDR3 sequence is 13 residues long. After removal of 8 bases from V and 1 base from J, the junction contained 3 bases not matched to a gene. Germline V gene lookup returns CDR1 SGHRS and CDR2 YFSETQ. CDR3 sequence: CASQTGSGNTIYF. The sequenced CDR3 bases are TGCGCCAGTCAGACAGGGTCTGGAAACACC.

For this clone: The CDR3 end lies 3 residues beyond the end of the read and is filled in from the germline J gene. The gene calls are TRBV30 and TRBJ2-3, with no clear D. Germline V gene lookup returns CDR1 GTSNPN and CDR2 SVGIG (reference sequence). The CDR3 spans 12 residues. V was pared by 2 bases and J by 1 base, with 4 bases between. CDR3 amino acids: CAWSRGTDTQYF. CDR3 bases read: TGTGCCTGGAGTAGGGGCACAGATACG.

Comments on this clone: The read ends 3 residues before the CDR3 terminus; that terminus is restored from the germline J gene. This chain connects TRBV5-4 to TRBJ2-7, with D unresolved. Germline V lookup: CDR1 SGHNT, CDR2 YYREEE (reference sequence). This CDR3 is 13 amino acids long. With 0 bases removed from V and 5 bases from J, the gap between germline ends came to 9 bases. The CDR3 bases that were read are TGTGCCAGCAGCTTGGGGGTCCGGGACGAG. Amino acid sequence: CASSLGVRDE. The full CDR3 protein reads CASSLGVRDEQYF.

Note on this clone: The DNA ends 3 residues before the CDR3 does, and the rest of the CDR3 is filled in from the germline J gene. The chain recombines TRBV18 with TRBJ1-2; D is unclear. Germline V gene lookup returns CDR1 KGHSH and CDR2 LQKENI. The CDR3 is 14 amino acids. CDR3 bases read: TGTGCCAGCTCACCAACGACTAGCTTCGATACC. Protein product: CASSPTTSFDT. The whole CDR3 protein is CASSPTTSFDTYTF.

A note on this clone: The read comes to an end 3 residues before the CDR3 does, leaving the germline J gene to fill in the end. The gene calls are TRBV5-1 and TRBJ2-1; 10 bases fit TRBD2. V lost 6 bases and J lost 6; bases outside the gene matches: 6. The CDR3 is made up of 14 amino acids. Per germline, CDR1 SGHRS and CDR2 YFSETQ. CDR3 amino acids: CASTSGSWSNEQFF. CDR3 DNA, as far as it was read: TGCGCCAGCACTAGCGGGAGTTGGAGCAATGAG. The full variable domain, rest sourced from reference TRBV5-1 and TRBJ2-1, is KAGVTQTPRYLIKTRGQQVTLSCSPISGHRSVSWYQQTPGQGLQFLFEYFSETQRNKGNFPGRFSGRQFSNSRSEMNVSTLELGDSALYLCASTSGSWSNEQFFGPGTRLTVL.

Comments on this clone: The read stops 3 residues short of the end of the CDR3; the missing end is completed from the germline J gene. This sequence joins TRBV19 and TRBJ1-2; 8 bases are a match to TRBD1. V was pared by 5 bases and J by 6 bases, with 8 bases of the junction left unmatched. The germline V gene has CDR1 LNHDA and CDR2 SQIVND (reference sequence). There are 14 residues in the CDR3. The CDR3 region is CASSPSRQGNGYTF. CDR3 DNA, as far as it was read: TGTGCCAGTAGTCCCTCACGACAGGGGAATGGC.

Regarding this clone: The read gets to within 3 residues of the CDR3 end, and the germline J gene fills in the rest. The chain employs TRBV7-6 and TRBJ2-3; the D gene is possibly TRBD1 (6 bases). V shed 5 bases and J shed 6 bases, with 24 bases lying between them. Germline CDR1 and CDR2: SGHVS and FNYEAQ. The CDR3 is 17 residues long. The CDR3 region is CASSPGQNRGEADTQYF. The part of the CDR3 DNA that was read is TGTGCCAGCAGCCCCGGACAGAATAGAGGGGAAGCGGATACG.

Comment on this clone: The read falls 3 residues short of the CDR3 end, and the missing part is taken from the germline J gene. The chain recombines TRBV11-1 with TRBJ2-3, with 7 bases fitting TRBD1. From germline, CDR1 is SGHAT and CDR2 FQDESV (reference sequence). Trimming cost V 0 bases and J 8 bases; bases outside gene matches: 8. CDR3 size: 15 residues. The CDR3 DNA, read in part, is TGTGCCAGCAGCTTAGCCGACAGGGTGAGGGGTACG. Its translation: CASSLADRVRGT. The whole CDR3 reads CASSLADRVRGTQYF.

A word on this clone: The read ends 3 residues before the CDR3 terminus; that terminus is restored from the germline J gene. The V and J genes are TRBV5-1 and TRBJ1-2; TRBD1 is a possible D gene (5 bases). The V gene lost 3 bases and the J gene lost 2 bases, with 8 bases spanning the gap. The V gene's germline CDR1 is SGHRS and CDR2 YFSETQ. The CDR3 runs 13 residues. The sequenced CDR3 bases are TGCGCCAGCAGCTCGGGGGGGAACTATGGC. It yields the protein CASSSGGNYG. The whole CDR3 region reads CASSSGGNYGYTF.

The sequenced CDR3 bases are TGTGCCAGCAGCCTTGGGGGGGGCATAGATACG. It yields the protein CASSLGGGIDT. The entire CDR3 reads CASSLGGGIDTQYF. This chain joins TRBV11-2 and TRBJ2-3; D is possibly TRBD2 (7 bases). The missing CDR3 end, 3 residues past where the read stops, is filled in from the germline J gene. Trimming shortened V by 5 bases and J by 5 bases, and 14 bases separated the two germline ends. CDR1 SGHAT and CDR2 FQNNGV come from the germline V gene. This CDR3 is built from 14 residues.

Concerning this clone: Read coverage stops 3 residues before the CDR3 terminus; the germline J gene supplies the remainder. The chain uses TRBV19 and TRBJ1-2; D remains ambiguous. This CDR3 contains 13 residues. Germline loops: CDR1 LNHDA, CDR2 SQIVND (reference sequence). CDR3 loop: CASSIAYGHDYTF. The CDR3 DNA, read in part, is TGTGCCAGTAGTATAGCGTACGGTCACGAC. Together with reference TRBV19 and TRBJ1-2, the CDR3 gives the full variable domain: DGGITQSPKYLFRKEGQNVTLSCEQNLNHDAMYWYRQDPGQGLRLIYYSQIVNDFQKGDIAEGYSVSREKKESFPLTVTSAQKNPTAFYLCASSIAYGHDYTFGSGTRLTVV.

Points on this clone: The sequenced fragment ends 3 residues before the CDR3 boundary, so the rest is inferred from the germline J gene. This chain links TRBV7-2 with TRBJ2-7; D might be TRBD2 (5 bases). Germline V gene sequence: CDR1 SGHTA, CDR2 FQGNSA. V lost 5 bases and J 0 bases, leaving 14 bases between the germline ends. The CDR3 is made up of 15 amino acids. The CDR3 sequence is CASSSNSGYSYEQYF. The CDR3 DNA, read in part, is TGTGCCAGCAGCAGCAACAGCGGATACTCCTACGAG.

As for this clone: The CDR3 end lies 3 residues beyond the end of the read and is filled in from the germline J gene. The J gene is TRBJ1-2, the V gene TRBV18, with unresolved D. Germline V CDR1 and CDR2: KGHSH, LQKENI. The CDR3 has 12 residues. CDR3 in amino acids: CASSLDHNDYTF. The sequenced part of the CDR3 DNA is TGTGCCAGCTCACTCGATCACAATGAC.

Comment on this clone: The DNA ends 3 residues before the CDR3 does, and the rest of the CDR3 is filled in from the germline J gene. The chain links TRBV20-1 to TRBJ1-2, with 7 nucleotides matching TRBD1. Germline trimming cut 0 bases from V and 6 bases from J; bases unmatched to any gene: 10. This CDR3 comprises 15 residues. Germline V gene lookup returns CDR1 DFQATT and CDR2 SNEGSKA (reference sequence). The DNA read from the CDR3 is TGCAGTGCTAGAGATGGTTCAGGGGGTATTAATGGC. It is translated as CSARDGSGGING. In full, the CDR3 is CSARDGSGGINGYTF.

To note about this clone: Read coverage stops 3 residues before the CDR3 terminus; the germline J gene supplies the remainder. V usage is TRBV20-1 and J usage is TRBJ2-2; 11 nucleotides match TRBD2. Germline V gene sequence: CDR1 DFQATT, CDR2 SNEGSKA (reference sequence). The CDR3 length is 16 residues. J lost 4 bases, V lost 4 bases, and 8 bases had no gene match. The CDR3 sequence is CSAKELAGGSTGELFF. CDR3 DNA, as far as it was read: TGCAGTGCTAAAGAGCTAGCGGGAGGATCCACCGGGGAG.

Worth noting for this clone: The CDR3 is cut off 3 residues early in the read; its end comes from the germline J gene. V and J are TRBV10-3 and TRBJ2-6; TRBD1 matches 8 bases. The V gene end was trimmed by 6 bases and the J gene end by 3 bases; junction bases not matched to a gene: 7. CDR1 is ENHRY and CDR2 is SYGVKD in the germline V gene. This CDR3 region has 16 residues. CDR3 bases read: TGTGCCATCAGCCCACAGGGGGGTGGTGGGGCCAACGTC. Its protein product is CAISPQGGGGANV. The full CDR3 protein is CAISPQGGGGANVLTF.

With respect to this clone: The read ends 3 residues before the CDR3 terminus; that terminus is restored from the germline J gene. V gene TRBV2 combines with J gene TRBJ1-2, with 7 nucleotides matching TRBD1. Germline V CDR1 and CDR2: SNHLY, FYNNEI. The CDR3 consists of 13 residues. The junction had 11 bases not matched to a gene; V was cut back by 10 bases and J by 6 bases. CDR3 DNA (partial): TGTGCCACCACTTTAGAGGACAGGAATGGC. Protein: CATTLEDRNG. The whole CDR3 sequence reads CATTLEDRNGYTF.

Concerning this clone itself: Coverage ceases 3 residues before the CDR3 finishes, and the germline J gene fills in the end. This chain links TRBV19 with TRBJ1-2; TRBD1 matches 9 bases. There are 16 residues in the CDR3. The germline gives CDR1 LNHDA, CDR2 SQIVND (reference sequence). The sequenced CDR3 bases are TGTGCCAGTAGGAGGACAGGGGTGCGGAACACAGATACC. Its translation is CASRRTGVRNTDT. The whole CDR3 protein reads CASRRTGVRNTDTYTF.

As regards this clone: The read is 3 residues too short to cover the CDR3 end, so that end is filled in from the germline J gene. The rearrangement uses TRBV7-9 and TRBJ2-3, with D possibly being TRBD1 (5 bases). Per germline, CDR1 SEHNR and CDR2 FQNEAQ (reference sequence). The CDR3 extends over 13 amino acids. Trimming stripped 6 bases from V and 4 bases from J, with 11 bases between. The chain's CDR3 is CASRDGAPDTQYF. The CDR3 bases that were read are TGTGCCAGCAGGGATGGGGCTCCAGATACG.

As to this clone: The observed sequence ends 3 residues before the CDR3 terminus, with the missing tail filled in from the germline J gene. This rearrangement joins TRBV19 to TRBJ2-2; D not resolved. CDR3 length: 14 amino acids. In germline, CDR1 is LNHDA, CDR2 SQIVND (reference sequence). The CDR3 sequence: CASSGELTNEKLFF. The part of the CDR3 DNA that was read is TGTGCCAGTAGTGGAGAACTAACTAATGAAAAG.

On this clone itself: Read data end 3 residues before the CDR3 end; the end is taken from the germline J gene. The rearrangement joins TRBV4-1 to TRBJ2-2, with 7 bases matching TRBD2. Germline V gene lookup returns CDR1 MGHRA and CDR2 YSYEKL. Trimming cost V 8 bases and J 0 bases; bases outside gene matches: 6. The CDR3 has 15 amino acids. The sequenced CDR3 bases are TGCGCCAGCGGTGCTAGCGGTACGAACACCGGGGAG. As protein: CASGASGTNTGE. The entire CDR3 protein reads CASGASGTNTGELFF.

Measured by frequency, this clone is medium-sized. The covered CDR3 bases are TGTGCCAGCTCCTACTCCGGGGAG. Translating gives CASSYSGE. The full CDR3 protein is CASSYSGELFF. This chain uses TRBV18 with TRBJ2-2, with unresolved D. Sequencing ends 3 residues short of the CDR3 end; the germline J gene provides the rest. Germline CDR1 reads KGHSH; CDR2 reads LQKENI. The germline V and J ends were trimmed by 6 bases and 6 bases, with 5 bases remaining between them. This CDR3 contains 11 residues.

As for this clone: Coverage ceases 3 residues before the CDR3 finishes, and the germline J gene fills in the end. The V and J genes are TRBV10-2 and TRBJ2-1; perhaps TRBD2 as D (6 bases). Germline V gives CDR1 WSHSY, CDR2 SAAADI. The V end lost 6 bases, the J end lost 2 bases, and 17 bases lay between the germline ends. This CDR3 contains 16 residues. The CDR3 DNA, read in part, is TGCGCCAGCAGGGATTTGCGGGGATTCCCCTACAATGAG. Protein sequence: CASRDLRGFPYNE. In full, the CDR3 is CASRDLRGFPYNEQFF.